The T cell receptor beta chain described here comes from a study of blood T cell repertoires in COVID-19. The wider study: The cDNA or gDNA used as material had been derived from T cells, B-cell-depleted T cells, or PBMCs.

The table came from immunoSEQ multiplex PCR; TCRdb's copy has only in-frame clones and leaves some out. The table lists roughly 78,000 clones, about 89% of them singletons. The V gene end was trimmed by 3 bases and the J gene end by 5 bases; junction bases not matched to a gene: 9. The CDR3 has 15 residues. Germline assignment: CDR1 SGHRS and CDR2 YFSETQ. V usage is TRBV5-1 and J usage is TRBJ2-7; 9 nucleotides line up with TRBD1. The TCR comes from a man aged 55-75 years with acute or convalescent COVID-19. The material sequenced was peripheral blood. As DNA, the CDR3 is TGCGCCAGCAGCTATCTGCCCGGGACAGGGAACGAGCAGTACTTC. Encoded protein: CASSYLPGTGNEQYF.